This T cell receptor beta chain was recovered during a study of T cell repertoires in cytomegalovirus infection. Germline values: CDR1 MNHNY, CDR2 SVGAGI (reference sequence). The ends lost 7 bases at V and 4 bases at J; junction bases unmatched: 5. This CDR3 contains 13 residues. A remark on this clonotype: Its antigen is unknown.

Using its own MiXCR run on the reads, TCRdb lists one record per CDR3 protein. The repertoire holds approximately 1,000,000 distinct CDR3 sequences, with 30% to 40% as singletons. Sample: cultured CD8+ T cells from PBMCs, taken from culture after CMV antigen stimulation. The source is a human donor in good health (CMV status not recorded). Some clones in this sample may be carry-over from other donors' samples. The genes are TRBV6-6 and TRBJ1-1, with 8 bases fitting TRBD1. For the CDR3, the DNA is TGTGCCAGCATTCCAGGGGGCGGCACTGAAGCTTTCTTT. This gives the protein CASIPGGGTEAFF.